The present entry profiles one T cell receptor beta chain with its context. What it binds is not known. These data belong to a study of cytomegalovirus exposure and HLA in healthy donors. Whole-study results and caveats: Clonal expansion, a later analysis showed, was greater in HLA-associated TCR beta chains than in equally common others. In vitro checks showed that a few CMV-associated chains really do target CMV antigens.

Researchers ran the PCR with 60 Vbeta and 13 Jbeta primers. Data came from immunoSEQ multiplex PCR; TCRdb stores just in-frame clones and leaves some out. Of about 98,000 clones in the sample, more than 60% were seen once. V was trimmed by 3 bases and J by 13 bases, leaving 13 bases between them. The V gene's germline CDR1 is DFQATT and CDR2 SNEGSKA (reference sequence). This CDR3 is 11 amino acids long. Sequencing input: PBMCs. This chain links TRBV20-1 with TRBJ1-5; TRBD1 is a possible D gene (5 bases). The TCR was taken from a human donor in good health. The chain's CDR3 is CSARESGQQHF. Here the CDR3 DNA reads TGCAGTGCTAGGGAGTCAGGGCAGCAGCATTTT.